The T cell receptor beta chain described here comes from a study of blood T cells in healthy people across ages. Germline loops: CDR1 SGHVS, CDR2 FNYEAQ. V lost 2 bases to trimming and J lost 2 bases, with 7 bases between them. The CDR3 has 13 amino acids. This clonotype was detected only a few times. Its antigen is unknown. Overall study findings and caveats: With donor CMV status unknown, expanded clonotype changes were possibly confounded. Among T cells, TCR beta diversity per million cells dropped roughly linearly as age rose.

Primers used in a second PCR of roughly 6 to 11 cycles were a sample-barcoded 5' primer and a J-beta primer mix. TCRdb redid the calling of the 5' RACE reads with MiXCR, one entry per CDR3 protein. The sample lists about 1,400,000 distinct CDR3 sequences, 55% to 75% occurring once. The sequencing input was blood. V usage is TRBV7-6 and J usage is TRBJ2-7; D uncertain. This clonotype was obtained from a man aged 18 to 30 in good health. The CDR3 nucleotides read TGTGCCAGCAGCTTAAAAACAGCCTACGAGCAGTACTTC. It yields the protein CASSLKTAYEQYF.